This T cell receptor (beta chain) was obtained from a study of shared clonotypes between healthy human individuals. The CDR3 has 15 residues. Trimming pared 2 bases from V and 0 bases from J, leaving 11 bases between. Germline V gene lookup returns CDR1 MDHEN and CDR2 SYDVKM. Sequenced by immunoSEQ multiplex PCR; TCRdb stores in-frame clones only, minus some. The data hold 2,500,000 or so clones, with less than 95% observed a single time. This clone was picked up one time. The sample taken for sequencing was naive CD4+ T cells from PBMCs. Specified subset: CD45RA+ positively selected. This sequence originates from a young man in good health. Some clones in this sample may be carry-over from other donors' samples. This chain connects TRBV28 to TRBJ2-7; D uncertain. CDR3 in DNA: TGTGCCAGCAGTTTAATCGGCACGAGCTCCTACGAGCAGTACTTC. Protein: CASSLIGTSSYEQYF. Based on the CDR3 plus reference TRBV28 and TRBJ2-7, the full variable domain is DVKVTQSSRYLVKRTGEKVFLECVQDMDHENMFWYRQDPGLGLRLIYFSYDVKMKEKGDIPEGYSVSREKKERFSLILESASTNQTSMYLCASSLIGTSSYEQYFGPGTRLTVT.